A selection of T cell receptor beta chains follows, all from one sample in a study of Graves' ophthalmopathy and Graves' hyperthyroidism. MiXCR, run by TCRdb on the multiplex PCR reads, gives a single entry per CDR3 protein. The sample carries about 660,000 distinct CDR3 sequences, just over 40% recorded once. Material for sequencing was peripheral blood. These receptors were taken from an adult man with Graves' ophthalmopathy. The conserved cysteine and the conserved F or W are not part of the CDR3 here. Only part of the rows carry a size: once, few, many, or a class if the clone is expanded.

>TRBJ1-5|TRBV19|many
ASSPTVGTNQPQH
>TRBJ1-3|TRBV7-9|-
ASSLRATGYTIY
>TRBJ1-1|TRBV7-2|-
ASSSPTGGDTEAF
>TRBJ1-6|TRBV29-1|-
SPTGSSPLH
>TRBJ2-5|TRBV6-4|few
ASSRPQTAQETQY
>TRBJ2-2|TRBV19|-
TSSFPIEGPNTGELF
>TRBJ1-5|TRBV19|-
ASAWGEGQPQH
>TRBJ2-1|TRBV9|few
ASSPRGSGTYNEQF
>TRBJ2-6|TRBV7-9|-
ASSLTGSGQGTSGANVLT
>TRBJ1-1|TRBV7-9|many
ASSSQPGEAF
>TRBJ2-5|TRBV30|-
AWSKISWETQY
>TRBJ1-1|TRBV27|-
ASSFIRNMNTEAF
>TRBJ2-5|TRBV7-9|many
ASRNQWQGTQY
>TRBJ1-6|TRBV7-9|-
ASSSGHNSPLH
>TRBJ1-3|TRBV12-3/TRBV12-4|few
ASSHGQGVFSGNTIY
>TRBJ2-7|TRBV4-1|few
ASSQDRGWASEQY
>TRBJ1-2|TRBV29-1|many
SVEDIYQSSYGYT
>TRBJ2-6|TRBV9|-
ASSVWGAGANVLT
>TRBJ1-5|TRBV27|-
ASSLRQGLSNQPQH
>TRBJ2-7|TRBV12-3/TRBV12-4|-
ASSLGRLAVTYEQY
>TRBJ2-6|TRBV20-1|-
SARDRGGTDSGANVLT
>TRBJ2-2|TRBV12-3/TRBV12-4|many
ASSLGLAGGTGELF
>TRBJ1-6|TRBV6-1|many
ASSEAASRGNSPLH
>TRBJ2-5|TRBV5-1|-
ASSSTGTKEETQY
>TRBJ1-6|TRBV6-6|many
ASSEEVTLSPLH
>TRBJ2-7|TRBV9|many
ASSVAGQGGEQY
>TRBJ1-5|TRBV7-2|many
ASSWAGTGLTQPQH
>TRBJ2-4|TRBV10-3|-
AISEGLSLAKNIQY
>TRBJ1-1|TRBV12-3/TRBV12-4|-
ASNGGLGTMNTEAF
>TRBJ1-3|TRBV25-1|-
ASSEGLDGIMNTIY
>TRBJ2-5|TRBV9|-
ASSVDIGGGTQY
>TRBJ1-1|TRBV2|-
ASRNRDSINTEAF
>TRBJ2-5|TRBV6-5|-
ASSYEGRATGETQY
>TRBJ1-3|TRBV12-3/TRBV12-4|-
ASRPTESSGNTIY
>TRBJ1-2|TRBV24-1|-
ATSDTRGSTRGYT
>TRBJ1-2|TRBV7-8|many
ASSLGQHYGYT
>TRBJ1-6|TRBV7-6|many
ASSLGTPNSPLH
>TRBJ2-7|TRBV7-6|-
ASSNILAVPRASSSYEQY